This TCR beta chain derives from a study of PD-L1 blockade in urothelial cancer. Time point in this sample: peripheral blood 6 weeks after treatment start. Sampling of each patient yielded between 1 and 8 specimens, collected pretreatment and on-treatment. The CDR3 is 14 residues long. V lost 4 bases and J lost 2, with 12 bases in between. Germline CDR1 reads LNHDA; CDR2 reads SQIVND (reference sequence). Produced via immunoSEQ multiplex PCR; TCRdb's table is partial and in-frame only. The table records approximately 40,000 clones, 65% to 90% of them present only once. This material consisted of PBMCs, taken around atezolizumab (anti-PD-L1) treatment. The sequence came from a man in his sixties with urothelial cancer. This chain connects TRBV19 to TRBJ2-7; D gene ambiguous. CDR3 bases: TGTGCCAGTAGTAGGGCCCGGTTCGCCTACGAGCAGTACTTC. It encodes CASSRARFAYEQYF.